Here is one T cell receptor beta chain with its context. Here immunoSEQ multiplex PCR was the method, and the copy in TCRdb shows in-frame clones only, minus some. The top ten clones hold 1.5% to 2% of a sample with 180,000 or so clones, 88% of them seen once. This sample is part of a study of blood T cell repertoires in COVID-19. About the research overall: Sample material is recorded as cDNA or gDNA derived from T cells, B-cell-depleted T cells, or PBMCs.

Germline CDR1 and CDR2: SGHRS and YFSETQ. This CDR3 contains 16 residues. With 1 base removed from V and 1 base from J, the gap between germline ends came to 13 bases. The chain couples TRBV5-1 to TRBJ2-3; a possible D gene is TRBD2 (5 bases). This TCR was sampled from a man aged 18-30 years with active or convalescent COVID-19. The specimen was peripheral blood. The CDR3 region is CASSLQPPGGTDTQYF. The CDR3 nucleotides read TGCGCCAGCAGCTTGCAGCCTCCCGGGGGCACAGATACGCAGTATTTT.